This T cell receptor beta chain derives from a study of CD8 T cells in ankylosing spondylitis. This CDR3 comprises 13 residues. Germline lookup yields CDR1 SEHNR and CDR2 FQNEAQ (reference sequence). The junction had 8 bases not matched to a gene; V was cut back by 5 bases and J by 10 bases. TCRdb re-called the 5' RACE reads with MiXCR, one entry per CDR3 protein. The repertoire holds under 250,000 distinct CDR3 sequences, with 7% to 10% as singletons. This chain joins TRBV7-9 and TRBJ2-1; 7 nucleotides match TRBD1. The sample was blood, either unsorted or a sorted T cell fraction (not recorded which). This clonotype was obtained from a female donor with ankylosing spondylitis or in good health (not recorded which). The CDR3 DNA reads TGTGCCAGCAGCGGGACAGCCCTCGGAGAGCAGTTCTTC. The encoded protein is CASSGTALGEQFF.